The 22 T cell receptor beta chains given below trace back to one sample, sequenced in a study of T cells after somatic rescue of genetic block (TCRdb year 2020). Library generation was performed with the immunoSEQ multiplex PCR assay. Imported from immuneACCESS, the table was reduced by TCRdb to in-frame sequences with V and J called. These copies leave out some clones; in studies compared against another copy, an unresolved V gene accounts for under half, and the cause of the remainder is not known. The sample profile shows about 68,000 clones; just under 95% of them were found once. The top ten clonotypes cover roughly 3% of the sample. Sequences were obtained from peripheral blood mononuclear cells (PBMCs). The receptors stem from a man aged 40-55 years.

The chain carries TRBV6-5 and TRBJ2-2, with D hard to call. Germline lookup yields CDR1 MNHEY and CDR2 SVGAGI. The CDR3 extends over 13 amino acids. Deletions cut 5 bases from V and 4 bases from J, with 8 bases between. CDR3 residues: CASSTTSTGELFF. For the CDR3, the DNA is TGTGCCAGCAGTACGACGTCCACCGGGGAGCTGTTTTTT.

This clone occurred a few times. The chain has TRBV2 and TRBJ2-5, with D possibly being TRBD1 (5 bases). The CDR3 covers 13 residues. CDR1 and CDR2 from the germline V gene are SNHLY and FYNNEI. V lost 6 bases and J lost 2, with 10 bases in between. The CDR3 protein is CASRLDRQETQYF. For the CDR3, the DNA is TGTGCCAGCAGGCTAGACAGACAAGAGACCCAGTACTTC.

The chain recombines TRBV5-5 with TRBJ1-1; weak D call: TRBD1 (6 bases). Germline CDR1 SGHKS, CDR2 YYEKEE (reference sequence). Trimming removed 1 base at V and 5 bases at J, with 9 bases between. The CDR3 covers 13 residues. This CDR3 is CASSLIQGTEAFF. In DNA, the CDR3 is TGTGCCAGCAGCTTGATTCAGGGGACTGAAGCTTTCTTT.

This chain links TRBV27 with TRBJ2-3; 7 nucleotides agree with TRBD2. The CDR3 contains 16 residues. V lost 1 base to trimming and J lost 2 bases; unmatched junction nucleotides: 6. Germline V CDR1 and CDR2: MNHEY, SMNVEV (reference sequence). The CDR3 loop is CASSLWASGLTDTQYF. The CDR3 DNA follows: TGTGCCAGCAGTTTATGGGCTAGCGGACTCACAGATACGCAGTATTTT.

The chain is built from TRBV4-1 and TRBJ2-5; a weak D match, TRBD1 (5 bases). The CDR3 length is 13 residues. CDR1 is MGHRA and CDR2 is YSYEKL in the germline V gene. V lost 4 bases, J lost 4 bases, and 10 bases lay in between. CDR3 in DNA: TGCGCCAGCAGCCTCGCCCAGGGAGAGACCCAGTACTTC. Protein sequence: CASSLAQGETQYF.

The CDR3 region is CASSWVYEKLFF. CDR3 nucleotides: TGTGCCAGCAGCTGGGTGTATGAAAAACTGTTTTTT. V and J are TRBV5-6 and TRBJ1-4, with no clear D. CDR3 size: 12 residues. The ends were cut back, 3 bases at V and 6 bases at J, with 6 bases in the middle. Germline CDR1 SGHDT, CDR2 YYEEEE. Variable domain in full (rest from reference TRBV5-6 and TRBJ1-4): DAGVTQSPTHLIKTRGQQVTLRCSPKSGHDTVSWYQQALGQGPQFIFQYYEEEERQRGNFPDRFSGHQFPNYSSELNVNALLLGDSALYLCASSWVYEKLFFGSGTQLSVL.

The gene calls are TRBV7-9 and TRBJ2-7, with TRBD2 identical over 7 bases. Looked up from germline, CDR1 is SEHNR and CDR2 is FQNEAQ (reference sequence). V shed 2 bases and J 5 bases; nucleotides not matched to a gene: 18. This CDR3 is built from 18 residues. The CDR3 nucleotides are TGTGCCAGCAGCTTATTGGACTTTGCGGGAGTGGGGCGGAACGAGCAGTACTTC. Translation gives CASSLLDFAGVGRNEQYF.

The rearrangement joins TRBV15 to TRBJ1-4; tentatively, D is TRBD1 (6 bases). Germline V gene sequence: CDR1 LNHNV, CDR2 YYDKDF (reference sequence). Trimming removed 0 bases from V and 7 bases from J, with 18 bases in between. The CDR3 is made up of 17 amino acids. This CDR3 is CATSRDQLRGGIEKLFF. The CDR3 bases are TGTGCCACCAGCAGAGATCAGCTCAGGGGCGGAATTGAAAAACTGTTTTTT. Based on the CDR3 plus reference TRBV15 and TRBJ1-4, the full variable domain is DAMVIQNPRYQVTQFGKPVTLSCSQTLNHNVMYWYQQKSSQAPKLLFHYYDKDFNNEADTPDNFQSRRPNTSFCFLDIRSPGLGDTAMYLCATSRDQLRGGIEKLFFGSGTQLSVL.

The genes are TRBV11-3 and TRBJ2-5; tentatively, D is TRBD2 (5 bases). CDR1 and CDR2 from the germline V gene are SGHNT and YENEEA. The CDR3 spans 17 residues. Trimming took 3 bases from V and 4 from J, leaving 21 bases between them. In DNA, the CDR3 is TGTGCCAGCAGCTTTACGGTGCCGGGGTTCGGTCGAGAGACCCAGTACTTC. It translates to CASSFTVPGFGRETQYF. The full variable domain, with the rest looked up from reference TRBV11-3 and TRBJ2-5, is EAGVVQSPRYKIIEKKQPVAFWCNPISGHNTLYWYLQNLGQGPELLIRYENEEAVDDSQLPKDRFSAERLKGVDSTLKIQPAELGDSAVYLCASSFTVPGFGRETQYFGPGTRLLVL.

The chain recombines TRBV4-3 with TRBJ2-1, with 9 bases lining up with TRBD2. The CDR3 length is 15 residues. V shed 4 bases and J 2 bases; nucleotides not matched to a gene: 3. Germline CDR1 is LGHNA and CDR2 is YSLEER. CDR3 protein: CASSPGTSPYNEQFF. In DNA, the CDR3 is TGCGCCAGCAGCCCGGGGACTAGCCCCTACAATGAGCAGTTCTTC.

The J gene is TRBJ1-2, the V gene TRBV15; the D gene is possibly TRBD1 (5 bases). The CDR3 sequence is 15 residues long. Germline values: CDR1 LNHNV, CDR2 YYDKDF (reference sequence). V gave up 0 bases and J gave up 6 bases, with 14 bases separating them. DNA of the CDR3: TGTGCCACCAGCAGAGATGCAAAGGGGTCGGATGGCTACACCTTC. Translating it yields CATSRDAKGSDGYTF. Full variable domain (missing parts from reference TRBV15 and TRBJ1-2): DAMVIQNPRYQVTQFGKPVTLSCSQTLNHNVMYWYQQKSSQAPKLLFHYYDKDFNNEADTPDNFQSRRPNTSFCFLDIRSPGLGDTAMYLCATSRDAKGSDGYTFGSGTRLTVV.

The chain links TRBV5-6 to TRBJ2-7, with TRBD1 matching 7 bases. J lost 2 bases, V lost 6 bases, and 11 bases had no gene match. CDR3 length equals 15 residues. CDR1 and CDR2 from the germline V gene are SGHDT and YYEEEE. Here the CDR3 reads CASTPRDSFTYEQYF. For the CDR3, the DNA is TGTGCCAGCACCCCCCGGGACAGCTTCACCTACGAGCAGTACTTC. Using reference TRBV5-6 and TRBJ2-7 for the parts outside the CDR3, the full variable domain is DAGVTQSPTHLIKTRGQQVTLRCSPKSGHDTVSWYQQALGQGPQFIFQYYEEEERQRGNFPDRFSGHQFPNYSSELNVNALLLGDSALYLCASTPRDSFTYEQYFGPGTRLTVT.

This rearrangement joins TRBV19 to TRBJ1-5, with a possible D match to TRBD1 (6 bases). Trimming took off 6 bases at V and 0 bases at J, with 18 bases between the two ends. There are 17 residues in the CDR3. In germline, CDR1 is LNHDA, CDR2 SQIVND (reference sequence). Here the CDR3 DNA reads TGTGCCAGTAGCCCTTCGGGGGCCCCCTATAGCAATCAGCCCCAGCATTTT. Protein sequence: CASSPSGAPYSNQPQHF.

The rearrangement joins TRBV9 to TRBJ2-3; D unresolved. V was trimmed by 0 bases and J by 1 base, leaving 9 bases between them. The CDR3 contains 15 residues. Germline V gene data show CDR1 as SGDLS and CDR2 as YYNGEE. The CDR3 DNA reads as TGTGCCAGCAGCGTAGGAATCCTGGGCACAGATACGCAGTATTTT. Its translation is CASSVGILGTDTQYF.

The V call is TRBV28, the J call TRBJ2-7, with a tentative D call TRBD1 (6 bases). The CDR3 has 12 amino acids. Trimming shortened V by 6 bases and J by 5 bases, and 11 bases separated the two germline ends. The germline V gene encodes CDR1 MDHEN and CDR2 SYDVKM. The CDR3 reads CASRSGDDEQYF. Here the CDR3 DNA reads TGTGCCAGCAGATCAGGGGACGACGAGCAGTACTTC.

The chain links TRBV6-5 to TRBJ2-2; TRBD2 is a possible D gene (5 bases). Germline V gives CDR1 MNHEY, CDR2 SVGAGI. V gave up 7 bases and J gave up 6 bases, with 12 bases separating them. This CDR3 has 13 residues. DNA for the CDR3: TGTGCCAGCACGCACGGGGTTCCCGGGGAGCTGTTTTTT. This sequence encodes CASTHGVPGELFF.

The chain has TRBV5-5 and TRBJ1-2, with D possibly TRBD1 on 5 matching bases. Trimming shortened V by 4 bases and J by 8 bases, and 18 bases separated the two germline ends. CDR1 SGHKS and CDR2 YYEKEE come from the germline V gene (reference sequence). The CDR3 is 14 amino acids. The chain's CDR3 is CASSPGRPTGGYTF. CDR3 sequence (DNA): TGTGCCAGCAGCCCGGGACGGCCCACGGGGGGCTACACCTTC.

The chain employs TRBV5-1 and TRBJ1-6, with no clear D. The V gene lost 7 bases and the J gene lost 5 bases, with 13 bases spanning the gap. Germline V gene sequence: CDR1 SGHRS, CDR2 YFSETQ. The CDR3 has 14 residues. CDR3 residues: CASSNTGNNSPLHF. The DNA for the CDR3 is TGCGCCAGCTCAAACACTGGAAATAATTCACCCCTCCACTTT.

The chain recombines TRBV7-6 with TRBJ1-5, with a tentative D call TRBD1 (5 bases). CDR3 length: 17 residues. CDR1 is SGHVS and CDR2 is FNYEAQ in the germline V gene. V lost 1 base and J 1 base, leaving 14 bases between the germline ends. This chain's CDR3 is CASSLGPGLYSNQPQHF. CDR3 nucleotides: TGTGCCAGCAGCTTAGGTCCAGGGTTATACAGCAATCAGCCCCAGCATTTT.

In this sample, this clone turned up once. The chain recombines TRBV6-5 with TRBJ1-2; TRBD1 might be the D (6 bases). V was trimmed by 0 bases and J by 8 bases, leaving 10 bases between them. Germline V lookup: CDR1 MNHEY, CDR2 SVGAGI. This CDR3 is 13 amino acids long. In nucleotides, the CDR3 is TGTGCCAGCAGTTACTCGACAGGCACCGGCTACACCTTC. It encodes CASSYSTGTGYTF.

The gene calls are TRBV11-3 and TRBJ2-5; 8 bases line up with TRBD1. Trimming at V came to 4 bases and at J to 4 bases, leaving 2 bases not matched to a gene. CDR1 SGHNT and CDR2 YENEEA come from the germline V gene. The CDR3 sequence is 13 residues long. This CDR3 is CASSSTGVETQYF. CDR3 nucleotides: TGTGCCAGCAGCTCGACAGGGGTAGAGACCCAGTACTTC.

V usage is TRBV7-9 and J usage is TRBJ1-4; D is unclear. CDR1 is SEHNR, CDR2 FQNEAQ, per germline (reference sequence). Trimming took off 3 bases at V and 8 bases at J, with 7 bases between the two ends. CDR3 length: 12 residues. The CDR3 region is CASSFGGEKLFF. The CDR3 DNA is TGTGCCAGCAGCTTTGGAGGGGAAAAACTGTTTTTT.